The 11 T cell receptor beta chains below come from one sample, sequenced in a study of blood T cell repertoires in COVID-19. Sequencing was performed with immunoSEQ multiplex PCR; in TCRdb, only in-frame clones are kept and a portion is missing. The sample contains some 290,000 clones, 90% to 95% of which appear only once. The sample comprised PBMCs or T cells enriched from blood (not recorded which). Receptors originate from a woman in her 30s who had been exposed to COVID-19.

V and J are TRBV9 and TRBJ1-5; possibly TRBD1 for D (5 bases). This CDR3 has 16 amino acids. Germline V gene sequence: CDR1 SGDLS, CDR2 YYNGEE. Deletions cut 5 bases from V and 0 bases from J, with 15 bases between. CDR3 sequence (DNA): TGTGCCAGCAGTCGAAGGTCTAGGGGTAGCAATCAGCCCCAGCATTTT. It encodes CASSRRSRGSNQPQHF.

The CDR3 nucleotides read TGCGCCAGCTCTAAAGCTCCGGGACAGGGTTACCATCAGCCCCAGCATTTT. It specifies CASSKAPGQGYHQPQHF. The chain carries TRBV5-1 and TRBJ1-5; 9 bases match TRBD1. The V and J ends lost 7 bases and 5 bases, in that order; junction bases with no gene match: 16. CDR3 size: 17 residues. Germline values: CDR1 SGHRS, CDR2 YFSETQ.

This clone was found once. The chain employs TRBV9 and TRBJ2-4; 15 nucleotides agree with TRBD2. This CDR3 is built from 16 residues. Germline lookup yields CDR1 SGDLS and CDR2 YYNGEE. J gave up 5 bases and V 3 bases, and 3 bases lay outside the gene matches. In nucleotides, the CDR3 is TGTGCCAGCAGCGCCGGGACTAGCGGGGGGCAAAACATTCAGTACTTC. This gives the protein CASSAGTSGGQNIQYF.

CDR3 sequence (DNA): TGTGCCAGCTCACCACCGAACAGGACGGCGCGTGGCTACACCTTC. Its protein is CASSPPNRTARGYTF. The chain combines TRBV18 with TRBJ1-2; maybe TRBD1 (5 bases). Per the germline V gene, CDR1 is KGHSH and CDR2 is LQKENI. V lost 0 bases and J 7 bases, leaving 15 bases between the germline ends. The CDR3 runs to 15 residues.

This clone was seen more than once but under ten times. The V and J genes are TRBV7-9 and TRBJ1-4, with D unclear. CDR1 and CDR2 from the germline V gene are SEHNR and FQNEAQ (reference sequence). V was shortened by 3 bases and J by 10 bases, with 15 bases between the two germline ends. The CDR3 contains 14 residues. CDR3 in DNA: TGTGCCAGCAGCTTGAGCGCCCGGTTCGGAAAACTGTTTTTT. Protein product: CASSLSARFGKLFF.

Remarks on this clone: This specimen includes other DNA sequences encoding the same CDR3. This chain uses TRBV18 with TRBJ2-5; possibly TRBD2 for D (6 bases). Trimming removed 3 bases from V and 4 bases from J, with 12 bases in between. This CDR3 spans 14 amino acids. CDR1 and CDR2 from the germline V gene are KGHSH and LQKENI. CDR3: CASSPGTLRETQYF. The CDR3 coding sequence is TGTGCCAGCTCACCCGGGACTCTCAGAGAGACCCAGTACTTC.

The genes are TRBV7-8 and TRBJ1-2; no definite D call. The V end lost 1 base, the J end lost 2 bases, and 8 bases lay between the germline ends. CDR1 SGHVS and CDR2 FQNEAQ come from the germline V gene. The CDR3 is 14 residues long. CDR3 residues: CASSLDGRNYGYTF. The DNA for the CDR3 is TGTGCCAGCAGCTTAGACGGCAGGAACTATGGCTACACCTTC. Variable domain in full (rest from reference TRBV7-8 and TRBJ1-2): GAGVSQSPRYKVAKRGQDVALRCDPISGHVSLFWYQQALGQGPEFLTYFQNEAQLDKSGLPSDRFFAERPEGSVSTLKIQRTQQEDSAVYLCASSLDGRNYGYTFGSGTRLTVV.

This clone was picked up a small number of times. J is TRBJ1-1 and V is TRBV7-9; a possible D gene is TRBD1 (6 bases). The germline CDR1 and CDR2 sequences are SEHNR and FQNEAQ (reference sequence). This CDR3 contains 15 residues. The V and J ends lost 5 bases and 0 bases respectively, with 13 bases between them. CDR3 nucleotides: TGTGCCAGCAGCGGACAGTCCTCGATGAACACTGAAGCTTTCTTT. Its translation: CASSGQSSMNTEAFF.

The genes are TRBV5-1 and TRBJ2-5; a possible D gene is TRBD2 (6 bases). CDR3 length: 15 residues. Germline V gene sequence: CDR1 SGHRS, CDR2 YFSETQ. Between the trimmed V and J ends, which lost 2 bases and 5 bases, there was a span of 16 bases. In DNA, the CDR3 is TGCGCCAGCAGCTTCGGCAGGACGGCGGGGGAGACCCAGTACTTC. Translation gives CASSFGRTAGETQYF.

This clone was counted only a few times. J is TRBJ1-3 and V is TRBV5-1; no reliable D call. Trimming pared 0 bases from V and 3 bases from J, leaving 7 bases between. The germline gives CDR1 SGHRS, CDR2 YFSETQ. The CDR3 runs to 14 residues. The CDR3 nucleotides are TGCGCCAGCAGCTTGGGGCATCATGGAAACACCATATATTTT. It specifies CASSLGHHGNTIYF.

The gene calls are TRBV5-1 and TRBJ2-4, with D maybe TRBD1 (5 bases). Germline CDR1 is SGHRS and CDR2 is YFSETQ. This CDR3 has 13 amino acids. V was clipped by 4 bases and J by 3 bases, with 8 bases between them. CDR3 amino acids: CASSDRVKNIQYF. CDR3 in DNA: TGCGCCAGCAGCGACAGAGTCAAAAACATTCAGTACTTC.